This T cell receptor beta chain was documented in a study of blood T cell repertoires in COVID-19. Whole-study context: Samples taken during acute and convalescent COVID-19 were collected in the United States, Italy and Spain.

The CDR3 contains 15 residues. Per germline, CDR1 SNHLY and CDR2 FYNNEI. Losses at the gene ends were 6 bases for V and 0 bases for J; bases not matched to a gene: 6. As originally analysed: Nucleated cell number was recorded as an estimate derived from reference gene primer amplification. TCRdb keeps only in-frame clones here, not all; method: immunoSEQ multiplex PCR. D and trimming were read from the DNA, whereas the V and J calls and clone size are those reported in that table. The table records about 110,000 clones, roughly 85% of them present only once. This sequence originates from a human donor in a cohort sampled during active COVID-19. The specimen sequenced was peripheral blood. The J gene is TRBJ2-3, the V gene TRBV2, with 7 bases identical to TRBD1. CDR3 DNA: TGTGCCAGCAGGGACAGGACCACTAGCACAGATACGCAGTATTTT. Its translation is CASRDRTTSTDTQYF.